The next 27 T cell receptor beta chains were all read from a single sample in a study of OX40 agonist ivuxolimab in advanced cancers. Using immunoSEQ multiplex PCR, the repertoire was profiled, and TCRdb retains in-frame clones only, with some absent. The table includes tens of thousands of clones, about 94% detected once. This specimen was CD4+ or CD8+ T cells sorted from blood, taken in a trial of the OX40 agonist ivuxolimab. The receptor set was obtained from an adult with an advanced solid tumor such as melanoma, head and neck, liver or kidney cancer.

The chain links TRBV13 to TRBJ2-7; 13 bases match TRBD2. Germline CDR1 PRHDT, CDR2 FYEKMQ (reference sequence). CDR3 length equals 17 residues. V trimming: 0 bases; J trimming: 4 bases; junction bases outside the gene matches: 6. This chain's CDR3 is CASSLGFPTSGRYEQYF. The DNA for the CDR3 is TGTGCCAGCAGCTTAGGCTTCCCGACTAGCGGGAGGTACGAGCAGTACTTC. The whole variable domain, remainder taken from reference TRBV13 and TRBJ2-7, is AAGVIQSPRHLIKEKRETATLKCYPIPRHDTVYWYQQGPGQDPQFLISFYEKMQSDKGSIPDRFSAQQFSDYHSELNMSSLELGDSALYFCASSLGFPTSGRYEQYFGPGTRLTVT.

The chain recombines TRBV6-5 with TRBJ2-3; D not resolved. Trimming took off 0 bases at V and 0 bases at J, with 4 bases between the two ends. The CDR3 is made up of 14 amino acids. Germline CDR1 is MNHEY and CDR2 is SVGAGI. CDR3 region: CASSYSGSTDTQYF. DNA of the CDR3: TGTGCCAGCAGTTACTCGGGTAGCACAGATACGCAGTATTTT.

The chain has TRBV27 and TRBJ1-1; maybe TRBD1 (6 bases). Trimming removed 2 bases from V and 1 base from J, with 8 bases in between. Germline CDR1 MNHEY, CDR2 SMNVEV (reference sequence). The CDR3 spans 14 residues. CDR3 sequence: CASSLDRSNTEAFF. Here the CDR3 DNA reads TGTGCCAGCAGTTTAGACAGGTCGAACACTGAAGCTTTCTTT.

This chain uses TRBV4-3 with TRBJ2-5; D is tentatively TRBD1 or TRBD2 (5 bases each). The V end lost 3 bases, the J end lost 3 bases, and 14 bases lay between the germline ends. The CDR3 is 15 residues long. The germline gives CDR1 LGHNA, CDR2 YSLEER. The CDR3 sequence: CASSQGTGTKETQYF. CDR3 sequence (DNA): TGCGCCAGCAGCCAGGGTACCGGGACCAAAGAGACCCAGTACTTC.

This chain connects TRBV4-2 to TRBJ1-5; 8 nucleotides match TRBD1. The CDR3 contains 15 residues. CDR1 is LGHNA and CDR2 is YNFKEQ in the germline V gene. V lost 2 bases and J lost 4; bases outside the gene matches: 4. The CDR3 region has the DNA TGTGCCAGCAGCCAAAGGACAGGGCCTAATCAGCCCCAGCATTTT. Its translation is CASSQRTGPNQPQHF.

The chain joins TRBV18 to TRBJ2-1; tentatively, D is TRBD1 (5 bases). Germline CDR1 KGHSH, CDR2 LQKENI. V lost 1 base to trimming and J lost 4 bases, with 20 bases between them. The CDR3 consists of 18 residues. The CDR3 loop is CASSPRWGSDSSYNEQFF. In DNA form, the CDR3 reads TGTGCCAGCTCACCACGATGGGGCAGCGACTCCTCATACAATGAGCAGTTCTTC.

The DNA for the CDR3 is TGTGCCAGCATTGGGAGTTCGGAGACCCAGTACTTC. Translating gives CASIGSSETQYF. The V gene is TRBV25-1, the J gene TRBJ2-5, with TRBD2 as a possible D gene (5 bases). Deletions cut 7 bases from V and 5 bases from J, with 11 bases between. This CDR3 comprises 12 residues. From germline, CDR1 is MGHDK and CDR2 SYGVNS.

The chain joins TRBV13 to TRBJ2-1; maybe TRBD2 (5 bases). Germline V lookup: CDR1 PRHDT, CDR2 FYEKMQ (reference sequence). Trimming cost V 3 bases and J 2 bases, with 11 bases left between them. The CDR3 is 15 residues long. Here the CDR3 reads CASSLGGSPYNEQFF. The CDR3 DNA sequence: TGTGCCAGCAGCTTGGGCGGGTCCCCCTACAATGAGCAGTTCTTC.

The rearrangement links TRBV27 to TRBJ2-7; D is tentatively TRBD1 or TRBD2 (5 bases each). Between the trimmed V and J ends, which lost 6 bases and 4 bases, there was a span of 16 bases. The CDR3 is made up of 14 amino acids. Looked up from germline, CDR1 is MNHEY and CDR2 is SMNVEV (reference sequence). CDR3 amino acids: CASRDPGRDYEQYF. The CDR3 coding sequence is TGTGCCAGCAGAGATCCGGGGCGCGATTACGAGCAGTACTTC.

The V call is TRBV19, the J call TRBJ2-7, with 10 positions matching TRBD1. The germline CDR1 and CDR2 sequences are LNHDA and SQIVND (reference sequence). The V segment lost 5 bases and the J segment 0 bases; nucleotides outside the gene matches: 7. There are 16 residues in the CDR3. DNA for the CDR3: TGTGCCAGTAGTGCCGGGACAGGGGCCCTCTCCTACGAGCAGTACTTC. Residues: CASSAGTGALSYEQYF.

This clone was observed a single time. The chain has TRBV4-3 and TRBJ2-7; unclear D gene. In germline, CDR1 is LGHNA, CDR2 YSLEER. The CDR3 loop spans 15 amino acids. Between the trimmed V and J ends, which lost 2 bases and 2 bases, there was a span of 13 bases. The CDR3 DNA follows: TGCGCCAGCAGCCAAAGGACGAGCCCAACCTACGAGCAGTACTTC. Amino acid sequence: CASSQRTSPTYEQYF.

V gene TRBV9 combines with J gene TRBJ2-7, with TRBD1 identical over 7 bases. This CDR3 has 15 amino acids. The junction had 8 bases not matched to a gene; V was cut back by 0 bases and J by 5 bases. CDR1 is SGDLS and CDR2 is YYNGEE in the germline V gene. The CDR3 is CASSVDVTGSHEQYF. The CDR3 DNA follows: TGTGCCAGCAGCGTAGATGTGACAGGGTCTCACGAGCAGTACTTC.

This rearrangement joins TRBV19 to TRBJ2-7; TRBD1 is a possible D gene (6 bases). Germline CDR1 is LNHDA and CDR2 is SQIVND (reference sequence). The V end was cut by 5 bases, the J end by 2 bases, with 10 bases between. This CDR3 is built from 13 residues. CDR3 bases: TGTGCCAGTAGTGTCGGGGACACCTACGAGCAGTACTTC. Protein sequence: CASSVGDTYEQYF.

This clone was recorded only once. The CDR3 loop is CASTRQGPYEQYF. The CDR3 DNA follows: TGTGCCAGCACGAGACAGGGGCCATACGAGCAGTACTTC. This chain links TRBV28 with TRBJ2-7; 8 bases are a match to TRBD1. The length of the CDR3 is 13 residues. The V and J ends lost 7 bases and 4 bases, in that order; junction bases with no gene match: 6. CDR1 and CDR2 (germline): MDHEN, SYDVKM.

The rearrangement links TRBV4-2 to TRBJ2-1, with 10 bases lining up with TRBD2. The CDR3 covers 17 residues. Germline CDR1 reads LGHNA; CDR2 reads YNFKEQ. V lost 3 bases and J lost 8; bases outside the gene matches: 13. CDR3 nucleotides: TGTGCCAGCAGCCAGGCGAGCGGGAGGGGTCTTTTGGATGAGCAGTTCTTC. Translation: CASSQASGRGLLDEQFF.

V is TRBV13 and J is TRBJ2-4, with TRBD1 matching over 7 bases. The germline gives CDR1 PRHDT, CDR2 FYEKMQ (reference sequence). The CDR3 sequence is 15 residues long. Trimming took 3 bases from V and 0 from J; bases not matched to a gene: 2. In DNA form, the CDR3 reads TGTGCCAGCAGCTTGAGGGGGCCAGCCAAAAACATTCAGTACTTC. It yields the protein CASSLRGPAKNIQYF.

V and J are TRBV14 and TRBJ2-1; TRBD2 agrees at 14 bases. The CDR3 contains 18 residues. Unmatched junction bases numbered 5, after V lost 0 bases and J lost 4 bases. Germline CDR1 is SGHDN and CDR2 is FVKESK. CDR3 amino acids: CASSQEWTSGRFYNEQFF. In DNA, the CDR3 is TGTGCCAGCAGCCAAGAGTGGACTAGCGGGAGGTTTTACAATGAGCAGTTCTTC.

The chain links TRBV7-6 to TRBJ2-1; D is unclear. The V end was cut by 0 bases, the J end by 6 bases, with 12 bases between. Germline lookup yields CDR1 SGHVS and CDR2 FNYEAQ. The CDR3 loop spans 15 amino acids. CDR3 region: CASSLASVLPNEQFF. Written as DNA, the CDR3 is TGTGCCAGCAGCTTAGCATCCGTTCTCCCCAATGAGCAGTTCTTC. Full variable domain (rest looked up from reference TRBV7-6 and TRBJ2-1): GAGVSQSPRYKVTKRGQDVALRCDPISGHVSLYWYRQALGQGPEFLTYFNYEAQQDKSGLPNDRFSAERPEGSISTLTIQRTEQRDSAMYRCASSLASVLPNEQFFGPGTRLTVL.

This chain uses TRBV6-6 with TRBJ1-1; weak D call: TRBD1 (5 bases). The CDR3 sequence is 15 residues long. V was trimmed by 0 bases and J by 4 bases, leaving 12 bases between them. Germline V gene lookup returns CDR1 MNHNY and CDR2 SVGAGI (reference sequence). CDR3 nucleotide sequence: TGTGCCAGCAGTTACTCGAAAGGGGCGGGCACTGAAGCTTTCTTT. Amino acid sequence: CASSYSKGAGTEAFF.

V usage is TRBV4-2 and J usage is TRBJ2-3; no firm D call. The CDR3 consists of 15 residues. Germline values: CDR1 LGHNA, CDR2 YNFKEQ. Trimming left V 0 bases short and J 4 bases short, with 11 bases between. CDR3 amino acids: CASSQEIAGADTQYF. In nucleotides, the CDR3 is TGTGCCAGCAGCCAAGAAATCGCCGGCGCAGATACGCAGTATTTT.

V is TRBV7-2 and J is TRBJ2-7, with 11 bases aligning to TRBD1. The germline V gene has CDR1 SGHTA and CDR2 FQGNSA. Losses at the gene ends were 4 bases for V and 0 bases for J; bases not matched to a gene: 2. There are 15 residues in the CDR3. Here the CDR3 reads CASSSGTGGSYEQYF. The CDR3 DNA is TGTGCCAGCAGCTCGGGGACAGGGGGCTCCTACGAGCAGTACTTC.

This sequence joins TRBV7-6 and TRBJ2-3; 14 nucleotides align to TRBD2. J gave up 3 bases and V 3 bases, and 5 bases lay outside the gene matches. Germline loops: CDR1 SGHVS, CDR2 FNYEAQ. There are 17 residues in the CDR3. CDR3 nucleotides: TGTGCCAGCAGCTTTGCGACTAGCGGGAGGGAAACAGATACGCAGTATTTT. It yields the protein CASSFATSGRETDTQYF.

The V and J genes are TRBV5-5 and TRBJ2-1; D unresolved. The V gene lost 0 bases and the J gene lost 10 bases, with 11 bases spanning the gap. Germline CDR1 and CDR2: SGHKS and YYEKEE (reference sequence). This CDR3 is built from 13 residues. CDR3 coding DNA: TGTGCCAGCAGCTTGGTTGGTGGCTGGGAGCAGTTCTTC. The encoded protein is CASSLVGGWEQFF.

The chain uses TRBV5-6 and TRBJ2-7; 8 bases agree with TRBD2. Germline loops: CDR1 SGHDT, CDR2 YYEEEE. The CDR3 covers 14 residues. With 2 bases clipped from V and 3 bases from J, the junction kept 4 bases outside the gene matches. CDR3 in amino acids: CASSFRTSIYEQYF. The CDR3 DNA is TGTGCCAGCAGCTTCAGGACTAGCATCTACGAGCAGTACTTC.

V is TRBV29-1 and J is TRBJ2-3, with 12 bases lining up with TRBD2. CDR1 and CDR2 (germline): SQVTM, ANQGSEA. The CDR3 is 19 residues long. Unmatched junction bases numbered 16, after V lost 2 bases and J lost 4 bases. CDR3 amino acids: CSVEYSETSGRHSPDTQYF. The CDR3 DNA follows: TGCAGCGTTGAATATAGTGAAACTAGCGGGAGGCATTCTCCAGATACGCAGTATTTT.

The chain couples TRBV20-1 to TRBJ1-2, with D hard to call. The CDR3 totals 10 residues. V was cut by 5 bases and J by 6 bases, with 7 bases left in between. Germline lookup yields CDR1 DFQATT and CDR2 SNEGSKA (reference sequence). The CDR3 is CSALGDGYTF. The DNA for the CDR3 is TGCAGTGCTCTCGGGGATGGCTACACCTTC.

The chain is built from TRBV30 and TRBJ1-1, with D uncertain. Between the trimmed V and J ends, which lost 0 bases and 0 bases, there was a span of 5 bases. The CDR3 has 13 residues. Germline loops: CDR1 GTSNPN, CDR2 SVGIG (reference sequence). The CDR3 loop is CAWSVDVNTEAFF. The CDR3 DNA sequence: TGTGCCTGGAGTGTAGATGTGAACACTGAAGCTTTCTTT.